Below, one T cell receptor (beta chain) is given with its context. TCRdb keeps only in-frame clones here, not all; method: immunoSEQ multiplex PCR. The table includes about 170,000 clones, approximately 85% detected once. The Seattle patients, enrolled during active infection, were followed longitudinally. The data stem from a study of blood T cell repertoires in COVID-19. Study summary: Samples taken during acute and convalescent COVID-19 were collected in the United States, Italy and Spain.

Germline CDR1 SGDLS, CDR2 YYNGEE. Trimming removed 0 bases at V and 3 bases at J, with 9 bases between. This CDR3 region has 14 residues. The source material was peripheral blood. V usage is TRBV9 and J usage is TRBJ2-5; tentative D call: TRBD2 (6 bases). This TCR derives from a man older than 75 with COVID-19, enrolled during active disease. CDR3 in DNA: TGTGCCAGCAGCGTAGGGGGGGTAAAAGAGACCCAGTACTTC. Its translation: CASSVGGVKETQYF.